This T cell receptor (beta chain) was profiled in a study of cytomegalovirus exposure and HLA in healthy donors. Turning to the study itself: Ancestry clustering placed roughly four fifths of some 400 genotyped donors in the Caucasian-associated cluster. General study results and limits: In a later analysis, an Asian-associated ancestry cluster reportedly showed fewer N-insertions than the approximately 610-donor mean. High sensitivity and specificity were reportedly achieved when the classifier diagnosed cytomegalovirus status.

The study ran its PCR with 60 Vbeta and 13 Jbeta primers. Original methodology: An analysis performed later counted 73 million or so unique TCR beta chains (approximately 10 million of them shared). The table came from immunoSEQ multiplex PCR; TCRdb's copy has only in-frame clones and leaves some out. The V and J calls and clone size come from that table; D and trimming were worked out from the DNA. The sample lists 60,000 to 80,000 clones; approximately 79% were seen once. About this clone itself: What it recognizes is unknown.

Germline V gene data show CDR1 as SGHVS and CDR2 as FNYEAQ. Losses at the gene ends were 5 bases for V and 3 bases for J; bases not matched to a gene: 7. This CDR3 has 16 amino acids. The gene calls are TRBV7-6 and TRBJ2-1; 10 bases fit TRBD2. Sequenced: PBMCs. The sequence was obtained from a woman in her 30s in good health and CMV-seronegative. The CDR3 loop reads CASSLQGLASYNEQFF. The CDR3 region has the DNA TGTGCCAGCAGCCTGCAGGGACTAGCGAGCTACAATGAGCAGTTCTTC.